These T cell receptor beta chains were read from a single sample in a study of Ad26.COV2.S vaccination and SARS-CoV-2 variants. Produced via immunoSEQ multiplex PCR; TCRdb's table is partial and in-frame only. The table includes around 450,000 clones, roughly 87% detected once. Here the sequenced sample was peripheral blood, taken in a trial of Ad26.COV2.S vaccine versus placebo. Receptors originate from a person aged 18-60 years who received the Ad26.COV2.S COVID-19 vaccine or a placebo. Both conserved end residues are part of each CDR3. The D gene is left open where the match is weak. The size field is filled for only some rows; it gives once, few, many or a size class.

v_call: TRBV27; j_call: TRBJ1-6; clone_size: once; d_call: TRBD1; cdr3_nt: TGTGCCAGCAGTCTACGACAGGGCGGGCGGTCACCCCTCCACTTT; cdr3_aa: CASSLRQGGRSPLHF
v_call: TRBV14; j_call: TRBJ2-2; clone_size: NA; d_call: NA; cdr3_nt: TGTGCCAGCAGCCAAGTTGGAGGGCGGGTCACCGGGGAGCTGTTTTTT; cdr3_aa: CASSQVGGRVTGELFF
v_call: TRBV4-3; j_call: TRBJ2-3; clone_size: NA; d_call: NA; cdr3_nt: TGCGCCAGCAGCCAAGTTCCGTCTCCCACAGATACGCAGTATTTT; cdr3_aa: CASSQVPSPTDTQYF
v_call: TRBV2; j_call: TRBJ2-2; clone_size: NA; d_call: NA; cdr3_nt: TGTGCCAGCCCCGGGACAAAGAACACCGGGGAGCTGTTTTTT; cdr3_aa: CASPGTKNTGELFF
v_call: TRBV2; j_call: TRBJ1-1; clone_size: NA; d_call: TRBD1; cdr3_nt: TGTGCCAGCAAGTGGGGACAGGGAGGCCCTGAAGCTTTCTTT; cdr3_aa: CASKWGQGGPEAFF
v_call: TRBV5-1; j_call: TRBJ1-4; clone_size: once; d_call: NA; cdr3_nt: TGCGCCAGCAGCTTAAGGACCGCTAAGGAGGGTGAAAAACTGTTTTTT; cdr3_aa: CASSLRTAKEGEKLFF
v_call: TRBV7-8; j_call: TRBJ2-3; clone_size: NA; d_call: NA; cdr3_nt: TGTGCCAGCAGCTTTGAAATAGCGCGCACAGATACGCAGTATTTT; cdr3_aa: CASSFEIARTDTQYF
v_call: TRBV7-9; j_call: TRBJ2-3; clone_size: NA; d_call: TRBD1; cdr3_nt: TGTGCCAGCAGCTTAGGTGACAGGGGACGCACAGATACGCAGTATTTT; cdr3_aa: CASSLGDRGRTDTQYF
v_call: TRBV7-9; j_call: TRBJ2-7; clone_size: NA; d_call: NA; cdr3_nt: TGTGCCAGCAGCTTAGTAGCCAGGGCCCCCCACGAGCAGTACTTC; cdr3_aa: CASSLVARAPHEQYF
v_call: TRBV20-1; j_call: TRBJ2-7; clone_size: NA; d_call: TRBD2; cdr3_nt: TGCAGTGCTAGTTCTAGCGGGGGCTCCTACGAGCAGTACTTC; cdr3_aa: CSASSSGGSYEQYF
v_call: TRBV5-6; j_call: TRBJ2-1; clone_size: NA; d_call: TRBD2; cdr3_nt: TGTGCCAGCAGCTCCCTGGCGGGAGGACCTAAAAATGAGCAGTTCTTC; cdr3_aa: CASSSLAGGPKNEQFF
v_call: TRBV7-9; j_call: TRBJ2-7; clone_size: NA; d_call: NA; cdr3_nt: TGTGCCAGCAGCTTACTAAGTACTGTGCAGTACTTC; cdr3_aa: CASSLLSTVQYF
v_call: TRBV12-3/TRBV12-4; j_call: TRBJ1-1; clone_size: NA; d_call: NA; cdr3_nt: TGTGCCAGCTCGACCGCCCTGGGCACTGAAGCTTTCTTT; cdr3_aa: CASSTALGTEAFF
v_call: TRBV11-1; j_call: TRBJ2-1; clone_size: NA; d_call: NA; cdr3_nt: TGTGCCAGCAGCTCGCGTCGTCAGTGGGGGGAGCAGTTCTTC; cdr3_aa: CASSSRRQWGEQFF
v_call: TRBV28; j_call: TRBJ1-4; clone_size: NA; d_call: TRBD1; cdr3_nt: TGTGCCAGCAGTACCCCGGACAGGGGCCATGAAAAACTGTTTTTT; cdr3_aa: CASSTPDRGHEKLFF
v_call: TRBV28; j_call: TRBJ1-5; clone_size: once; d_call: NA; cdr3_nt: TGTGCCAGCAGCCGAGGGGGGAGCAATCAGCCCCAGCATTTT; cdr3_aa: CASSRGGSNQPQHF
v_call: TRBV25-1; j_call: TRBJ2-2; clone_size: NA; d_call: TRBD2; cdr3_nt: TGTGCCAGCAAAGCGCCTCCGGGACTAGCAATGGCCGGGGAGCTGTTTTTT; cdr3_aa: CASKAPPGLAMAGELFF
v_call: TRBV30; j_call: TRBJ2-7; clone_size: once; d_call: TRBD2; cdr3_nt: TGTGCCGTCGCGGGGGGGCAGAGAAGGTCCTACGAGCAGTACTTC; cdr3_aa: CAVAGGQRRSYEQYF
v_call: TRBV3-1/TRBV3-2; j_call: TRBJ2-3; clone_size: NA; d_call: NA; cdr3_nt: TGTGCCAGCAGCCAAGGCAGGGCATCCCCAGATACGCAGTATTTT; cdr3_aa: CASSQGRASPDTQYF
v_call: TRBV9; j_call: TRBJ2-2; clone_size: NA; d_call: NA; cdr3_nt: TGTGCCAGCAGCGTAGGCGGAACCGGGGAGCTGTTTTTT; cdr3_aa: CASSVGGTGELFF
v_call: TRBV12-3/TRBV12-4; j_call: TRBJ2-6; clone_size: NA; d_call: NA; cdr3_nt: TGTGCCAGCAGTTTAACGGGGGCCAACGTCCTGACTTTC; cdr3_aa: CASSLTGANVLTF
v_call: TRBV19; j_call: TRBJ2-1; clone_size: NA; d_call: TRBD2; cdr3_nt: TGTGCCACCAACCCTAGCGGGGGTTCCTACAATGAGCAGTTCTTC; cdr3_aa: CATNPSGGSYNEQFF
v_call: TRBV2; j_call: TRBJ2-1; clone_size: NA; d_call: TRBD1; cdr3_nt: TGTGCCAGCAGCGCCAGGGACAGGGTCTTCAATGAGCAGTTCTTC; cdr3_aa: CASSARDRVFNEQFF
v_call: TRBV28; j_call: TRBJ2-5; clone_size: once; d_call: TRBD2; cdr3_nt: TGTGCCAGCAGTTTAGATCCGGGCTGGCGGGAGGGGGAACAAGAGACCCAGTACTTC; cdr3_aa: CASSLDPGWREGEQETQYF
v_call: TRBV9; j_call: TRBJ2-1; clone_size: NA; d_call: NA; cdr3_nt: TGTGCCAGCAGCGTAGGTACCAACTCCTACAATGAGCAGTTCTTC; cdr3_aa: CASSVGTNSYNEQFF
v_call: TRBV6-5; j_call: TRBJ2-1; clone_size: NA; d_call: TRBD2; cdr3_nt: TGTGCCAGCAGTTCGACTAGCGGGAGCTCCTACAATGAGCAGTTCTTC; cdr3_aa: CASSSTSGSSYNEQFF
v_call: TRBV30; j_call: TRBJ2-7; clone_size: NA; d_call: NA; cdr3_nt: TGTGCCTGGAGTGTACCCCTAGACAGTTCCGAGCAGTACTTC; cdr3_aa: CAWSVPLDSSEQYF
v_call: TRBV11-2; j_call: TRBJ2-7; clone_size: NA; d_call: NA; cdr3_nt: TGTGCCAGCAGCTTAGATAATAGACCGGAGTTCTACGAGCAGTACTTC; cdr3_aa: CASSLDNRPEFYEQYF
v_call: TRBV6-2/TRBV6-3; j_call: TRBJ2-5; clone_size: NA; d_call: NA; cdr3_nt: TGTGCCAGCAGTTACTCGCGGGCCGGGGAGACCCAGTACTTC; cdr3_aa: CASSYSRAGETQYF